This TCR beta chain emerged from a study of blood T cells in healthy people across ages. This CDR3 comprises 12 residues. The germline gives CDR1 SQVTM, CDR2 ANQGSEA. Next came a second PCR, run for about 6 to 12 cycles, which used a sample-barcoded 5' primer along with a J-beta primer mix. TCRdb re-called the 5' RACE reads with MiXCR, one entry per CDR3 protein. This sample has 650,000 or so distinct CDR3 sequences, with roughly half found just once. Regarding this clonotype: Its target is unknown.

General study findings and limits: Naive CD4+ cells and diversity were both higher in long-lived donors than in aged donors.

Sequenced sample: blood. The source is a woman older than 75 in good health. This rearrangement joins TRBV29-1 to TRBJ2-4; D might be TRBD2 (5 bases). The J call may be in error: the DNA end matches TRBJ2-7 better. DNA for the CDR3: TGCAGCGTGCGCGGGTATCTCGACGAGCAGTACTTC. Translating it yields CSVRGYLDEQYF.